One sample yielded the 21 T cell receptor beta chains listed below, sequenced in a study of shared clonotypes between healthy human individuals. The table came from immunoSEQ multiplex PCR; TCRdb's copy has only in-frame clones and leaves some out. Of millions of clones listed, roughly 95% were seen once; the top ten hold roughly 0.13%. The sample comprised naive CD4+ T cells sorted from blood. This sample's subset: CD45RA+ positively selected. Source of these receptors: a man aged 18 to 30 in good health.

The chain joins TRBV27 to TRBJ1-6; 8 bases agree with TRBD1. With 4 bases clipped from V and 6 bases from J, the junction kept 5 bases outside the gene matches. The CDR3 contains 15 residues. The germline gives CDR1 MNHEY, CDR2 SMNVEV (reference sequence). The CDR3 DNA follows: TGTGCCAGCAGTTCCCCAGGGGGCGGTAATTCACCCCTCCACTTT. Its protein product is CASSSPGGGNSPLHF.

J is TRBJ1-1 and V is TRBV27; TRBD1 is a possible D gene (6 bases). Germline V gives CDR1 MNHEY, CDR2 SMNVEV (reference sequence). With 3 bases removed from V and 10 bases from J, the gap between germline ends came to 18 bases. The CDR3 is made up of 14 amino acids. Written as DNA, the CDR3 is TGTGCCAGCAGTTTGGGCCAGGGGACACTTCCAGCTTTCTTT. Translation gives CASSLGQGTLPAFF.

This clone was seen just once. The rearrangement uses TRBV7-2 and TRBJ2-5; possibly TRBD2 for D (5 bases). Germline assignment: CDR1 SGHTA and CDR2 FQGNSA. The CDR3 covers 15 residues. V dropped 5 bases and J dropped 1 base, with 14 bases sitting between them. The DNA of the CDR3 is TGTGCCAGCAGCCCCCGTAAGAGCGGCCAAGAGACCCAGTACTTC. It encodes CASSPRKSGQETQYF.

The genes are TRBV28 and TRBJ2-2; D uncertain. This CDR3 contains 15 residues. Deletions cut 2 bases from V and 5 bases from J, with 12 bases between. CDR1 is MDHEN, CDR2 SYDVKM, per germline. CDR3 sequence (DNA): TGTGCCAGCAGTTTAGTTGGTTTGCGAACCGGGGAGCTGTTTTTT. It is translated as CASSLVGLRTGELFF.

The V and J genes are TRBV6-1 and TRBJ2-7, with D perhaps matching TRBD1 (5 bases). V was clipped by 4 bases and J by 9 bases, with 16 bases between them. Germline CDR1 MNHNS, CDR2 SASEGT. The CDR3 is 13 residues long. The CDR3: CASSATGPWGQYF. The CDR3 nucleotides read TGTGCCAGCAGTGCCACAGGACCCTGGGGGCAGTACTTC.

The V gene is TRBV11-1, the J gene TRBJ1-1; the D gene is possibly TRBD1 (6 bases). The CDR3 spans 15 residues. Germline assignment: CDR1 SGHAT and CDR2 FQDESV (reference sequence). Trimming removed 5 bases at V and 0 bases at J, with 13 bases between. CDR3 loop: CASSLQGTLNTEAFF. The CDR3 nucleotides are TGTGCCAGCAGCCTGCAGGGGACCCTGAACACTGAAGCTTTCTTT.

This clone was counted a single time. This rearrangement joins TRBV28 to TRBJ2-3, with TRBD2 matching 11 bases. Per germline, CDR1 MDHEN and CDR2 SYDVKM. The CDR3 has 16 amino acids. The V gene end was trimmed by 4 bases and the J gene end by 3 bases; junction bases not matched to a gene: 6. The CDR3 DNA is TGTGCCAGCAGTTCGACCGGGACTAGCGGAACAGATACGCAGTATTTT. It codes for CASSSTGTSGTDTQYF.

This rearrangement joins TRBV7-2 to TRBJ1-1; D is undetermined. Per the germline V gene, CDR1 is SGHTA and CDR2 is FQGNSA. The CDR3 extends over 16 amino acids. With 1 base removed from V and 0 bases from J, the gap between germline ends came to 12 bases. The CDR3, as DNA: TGTGCCAGCAGCTTAGGCCCCAGGCCCATGAACACTGAAGCTTTCTTT. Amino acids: CASSLGPRPMNTEAFF.

The CDR3 nucleotides are TGTGCCAGCAGGGGGACAGGGGTCCAGTACGAGCAGTACTTC. Residues: CASRGTGVQYEQYF. The chain joins TRBV2 to TRBJ2-7, with 10 bases fitting TRBD1. The ends lost 6 bases at V and 4 bases at J; junction bases unmatched: 6. Germline V gives CDR1 SNHLY, CDR2 FYNNEI. This CDR3 has 14 residues.

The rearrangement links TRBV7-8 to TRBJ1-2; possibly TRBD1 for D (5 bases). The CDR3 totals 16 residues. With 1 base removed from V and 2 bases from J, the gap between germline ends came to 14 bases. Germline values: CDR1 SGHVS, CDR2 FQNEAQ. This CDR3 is CASSLGHRGTNYGYTF. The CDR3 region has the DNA TGTGCCAGCAGCTTAGGCCATCGCGGGACCAACTATGGCTACACCTTC.

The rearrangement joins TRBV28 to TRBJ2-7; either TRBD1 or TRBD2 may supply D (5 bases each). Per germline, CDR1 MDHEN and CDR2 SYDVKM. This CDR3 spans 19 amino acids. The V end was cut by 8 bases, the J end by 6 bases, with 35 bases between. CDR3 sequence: CASPKRRAPLRGTGREQYF. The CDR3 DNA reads TGTGCCAGCCCTAAACGTAGGGCCCCCCTACGAGGGACGGGGCGCGAGCAGTACTTC.

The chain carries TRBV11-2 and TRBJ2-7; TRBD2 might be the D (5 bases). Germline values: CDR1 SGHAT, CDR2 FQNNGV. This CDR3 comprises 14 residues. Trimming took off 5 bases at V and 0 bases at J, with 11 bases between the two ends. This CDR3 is CASSRERSSYEQYF. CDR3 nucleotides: TGTGCCAGCAGCCGAGAGCGGAGCTCCTACGAGCAGTACTTC.

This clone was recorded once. In DNA, the CDR3 is TGCAGCGTTGTGGAACAGCTGGACTCCTACGAGCAGTACTTC. Translation: CSVVEQLDSYEQYF. This rearrangement joins TRBV29-1 to TRBJ2-7; D remains ambiguous. CDR1 SQVTM and CDR2 ANQGSEA come from the germline V gene. The length of the CDR3 is 14 residues. Deletions cut 4 bases from V and 0 bases from J, with 13 bases between.

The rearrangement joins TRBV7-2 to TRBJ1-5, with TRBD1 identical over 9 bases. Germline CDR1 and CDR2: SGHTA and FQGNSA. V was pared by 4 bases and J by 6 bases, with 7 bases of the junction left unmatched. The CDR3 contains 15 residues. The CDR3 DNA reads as TGTGCCAGCAGCTCGACCGGGACAGGGAGTCAGCCCCAGCATTTT. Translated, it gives CASSSTGTGSQPQHF.

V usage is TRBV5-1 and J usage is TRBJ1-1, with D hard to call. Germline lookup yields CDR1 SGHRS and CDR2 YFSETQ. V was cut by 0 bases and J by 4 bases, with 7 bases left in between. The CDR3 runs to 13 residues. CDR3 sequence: CASSLDFSTEAFF. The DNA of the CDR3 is TGCGCCAGCAGCTTGGACTTCAGCACTGAAGCTTTCTTT.

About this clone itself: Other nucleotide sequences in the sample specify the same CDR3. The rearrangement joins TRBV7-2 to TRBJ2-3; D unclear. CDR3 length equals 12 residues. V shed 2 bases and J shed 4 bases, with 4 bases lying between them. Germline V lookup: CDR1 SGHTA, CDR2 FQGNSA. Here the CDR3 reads CASSLFPDTQYF. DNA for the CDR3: TGTGCCAGCAGCTTATTCCCAGATACGCAGTATTTT.

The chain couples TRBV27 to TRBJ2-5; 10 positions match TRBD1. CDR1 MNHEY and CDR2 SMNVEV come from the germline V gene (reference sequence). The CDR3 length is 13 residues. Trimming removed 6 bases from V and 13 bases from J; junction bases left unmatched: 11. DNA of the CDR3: TGTGCCAGCAGCCGACAGGGGGCGGACCCCCGGTACTTC. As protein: CASSRQGADPRYF.

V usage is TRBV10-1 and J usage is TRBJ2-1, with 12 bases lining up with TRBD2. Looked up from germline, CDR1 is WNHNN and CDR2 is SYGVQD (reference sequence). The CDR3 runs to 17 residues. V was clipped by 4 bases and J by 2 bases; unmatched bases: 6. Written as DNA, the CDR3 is TGCGCCAGCAGTGCTAGCGGGAGGGACAACACCTACAATGAGCAGTTCTTC. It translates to CASSASGRDNTYNEQFF.

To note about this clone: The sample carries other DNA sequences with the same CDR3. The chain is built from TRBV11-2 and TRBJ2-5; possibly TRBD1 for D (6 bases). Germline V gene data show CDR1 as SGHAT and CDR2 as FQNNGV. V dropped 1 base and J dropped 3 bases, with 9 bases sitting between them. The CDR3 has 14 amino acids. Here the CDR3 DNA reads TGTGCCAGCAGCTTAGGCACAGGGAAAGAGACCCAGTACTTC. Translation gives CASSLGTGKETQYF.

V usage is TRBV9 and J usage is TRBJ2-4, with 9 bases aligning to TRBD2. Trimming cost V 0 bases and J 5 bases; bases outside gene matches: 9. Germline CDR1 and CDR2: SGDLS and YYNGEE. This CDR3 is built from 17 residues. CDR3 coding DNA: TGTGCCAGCAGCGTAGCTAGCACTAGCGGGCCTCAAAACATTCAGTACTTC. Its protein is CASSVASTSGPQNIQYF.

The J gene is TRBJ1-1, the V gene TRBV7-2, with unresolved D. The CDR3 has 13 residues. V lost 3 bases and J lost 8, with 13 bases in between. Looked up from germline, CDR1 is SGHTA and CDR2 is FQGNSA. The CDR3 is CASSFLTGREAFF. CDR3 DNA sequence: TGTGCCAGCAGCTTCCTGACTGGGAGGGAAGCTTTCTTT. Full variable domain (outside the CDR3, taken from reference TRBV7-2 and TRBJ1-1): GAGVSQSPSNKVTEKGKDVELRCDPISGHTALYWYRQSLGQGLEFLIYFQGNSAPDKSGLPSDRFSAERTGGSVSTLTIQRTQQEDSAVYLCASSFLTGREAFFGQGTRLTVV.